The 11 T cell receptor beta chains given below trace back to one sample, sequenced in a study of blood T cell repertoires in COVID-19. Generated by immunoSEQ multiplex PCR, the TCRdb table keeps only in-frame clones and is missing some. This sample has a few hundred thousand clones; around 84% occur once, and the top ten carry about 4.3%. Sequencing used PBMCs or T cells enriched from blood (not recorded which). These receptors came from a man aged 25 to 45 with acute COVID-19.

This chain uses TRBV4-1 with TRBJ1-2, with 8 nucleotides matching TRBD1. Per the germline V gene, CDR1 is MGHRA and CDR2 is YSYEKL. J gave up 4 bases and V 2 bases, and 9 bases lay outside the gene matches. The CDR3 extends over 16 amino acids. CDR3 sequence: CASSQRQGAGGYGYTF. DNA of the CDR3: TGCGCCAGCAGCCAACGCCAGGGGGCAGGCGGCTATGGCTACACCTTC.

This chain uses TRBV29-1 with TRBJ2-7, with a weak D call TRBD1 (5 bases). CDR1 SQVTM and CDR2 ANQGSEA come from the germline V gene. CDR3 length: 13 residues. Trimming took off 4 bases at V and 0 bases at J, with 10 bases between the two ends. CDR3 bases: TGCAGCGTTGGGACATACGACTCCTACGAGCAGTACTTC. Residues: CSVGTYDSYEQYF.

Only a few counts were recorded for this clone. Here the CDR3 DNA reads TGTGCCAGCAGTAAACCGGGACAGGGAGTTCATGAGCAGTTCTTC. Translated, it gives CASSKPGQGVHEQFF. This sequence joins TRBV6-5 and TRBJ2-1; TRBD1 aligns across 9 bases. The CDR3 totals 15 residues. The V and J ends lost 5 bases and 8 bases, in that order; junction bases with no gene match: 10. CDR1 and CDR2 from the germline V gene are MNHEY and SVGAGI.

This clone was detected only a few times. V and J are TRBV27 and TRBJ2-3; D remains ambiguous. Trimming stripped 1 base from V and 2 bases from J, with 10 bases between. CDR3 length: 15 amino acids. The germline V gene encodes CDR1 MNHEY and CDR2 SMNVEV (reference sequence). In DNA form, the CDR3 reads TGTGCCAGCAGTTTATTGGCAGGTTTCACAGATACGCAGTATTTT. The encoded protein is CASSLLAGFTDTQYF.

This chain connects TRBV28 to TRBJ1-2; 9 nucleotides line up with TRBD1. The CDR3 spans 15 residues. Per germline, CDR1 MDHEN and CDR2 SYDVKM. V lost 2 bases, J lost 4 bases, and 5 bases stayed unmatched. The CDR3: CASSLPDRGVYGYTF. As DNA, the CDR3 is TGTGCCAGCAGTTTACCGGACAGGGGTGTCTATGGCTACACCTTC.

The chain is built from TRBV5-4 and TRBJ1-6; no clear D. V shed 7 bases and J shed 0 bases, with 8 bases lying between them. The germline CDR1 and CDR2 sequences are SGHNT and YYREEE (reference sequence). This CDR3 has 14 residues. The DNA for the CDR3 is TGTGCCAGCGGTGGTAGCTCCTATAATTCACCCCTCCACTTT. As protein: CASGGSSYNSPLHF.

The CDR3 loop is CASSLGQLMNTEAFF. CDR3 DNA sequence: TGTGCCAGCAGCTTGGGGCAGTTGATGAACACTGAAGCTTTCTTT. V is TRBV5-5 and J is TRBJ1-1; D gene unclear. This CDR3 spans 15 amino acids. Germline CDR1 and CDR2: SGHKS and YYEKEE (reference sequence). Trimming shortened V by 0 bases and J by 0 bases, and 9 bases separated the two germline ends.

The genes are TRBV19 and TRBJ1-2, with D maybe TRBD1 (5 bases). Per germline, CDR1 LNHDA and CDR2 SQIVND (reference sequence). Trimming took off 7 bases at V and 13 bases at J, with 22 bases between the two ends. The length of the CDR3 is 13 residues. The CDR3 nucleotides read TGTGCCAGTACTGTGGAGGGACCGTTCGGGTGCACCTTC. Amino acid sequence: CASTVEGPFGCTF.

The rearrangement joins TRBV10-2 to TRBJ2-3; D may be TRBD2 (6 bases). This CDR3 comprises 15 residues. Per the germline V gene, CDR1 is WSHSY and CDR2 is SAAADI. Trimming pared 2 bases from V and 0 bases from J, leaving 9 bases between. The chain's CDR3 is CASSEGGRSTDTQYF. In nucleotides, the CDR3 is TGCGCCAGCAGTGAGGGGGGGAGAAGCACAGATACGCAGTATTTT.

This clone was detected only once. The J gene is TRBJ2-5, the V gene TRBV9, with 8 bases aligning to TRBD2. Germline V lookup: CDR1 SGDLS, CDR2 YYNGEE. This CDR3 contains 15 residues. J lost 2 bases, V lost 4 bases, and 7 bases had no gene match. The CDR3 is CASSNGGASQETQYF. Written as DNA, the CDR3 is TGTGCCAGCAGCAACGGGGGGGCTTCGCAAGAGACCCAGTACTTC.

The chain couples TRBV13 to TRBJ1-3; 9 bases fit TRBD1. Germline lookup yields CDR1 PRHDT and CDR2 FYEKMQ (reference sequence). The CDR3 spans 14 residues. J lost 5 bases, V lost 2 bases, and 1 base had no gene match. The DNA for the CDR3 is TGTGCCAGCAGCTTAAACAGGGGGCGAAACACCATATATTTT. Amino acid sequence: CASSLNRGRNTIYF.